Described below is a single TCR beta chain sequence and its context. Its cognate antigen is unknown. The source of the sample is a study of T-cell memory formation after mild COVID-19. As for the study in general: TCR clusters were largely donor specific.

The 5'RACE method, run with constant-segment primers, produced TCR alpha and TCR beta cDNA libraries (carrying sample barcodes and UMIs). TCRdb redid the calling of the 5' RACE reads with MiXCR, one entry per CDR3 protein. In the table there are under 450,000 distinct CDR3 sequences, about 22% of which are singletons. Study-level points and caveats: Later expanders leaned CD4+, whereas clones that contracted between day 15 and 85 were balanced CD4/CD8. There were some responding clones in pre-infection memory, which suggested that cross-reactive memory had joined.

The CDR3 is made up of 13 amino acids. The V end lost 6 bases, the J end lost 6 bases, and 12 bases lay between the germline ends. Germline lookup yields CDR1 SEHNR and CDR2 FQNEAQ (reference sequence). Material for sequencing was PBMCs or a T cell subset sorted from them (not recorded which). The receptor's source is an adult woman who had mild COVID-19 (a few samples of this study predate the infection). Cell type and time point are not known. The chain has TRBV7-9 and TRBJ2-1; no firm D call. The CDR3 DNA reads as TGTGCCAGCAGAGAAGCTTTACGCAATGAGCAGTTCTTC. Residues: CASREALRNEQFF. The full variable domain, in which reference TRBV7-9 and TRBJ2-1 provide the parts outside the CDR3, is DTGVSQNPRHKITKRGQNVTFRCDPISEHNRLYWYRQTLGQGPEFLTYFQNEAQLEKSRLLSDRFSAERPKGSFSTLEIQRTEQGDSAMYLCASREALRNEQFFGPGTRLTVL.